Each of the 23 T cell receptor beta chains below was sequenced from the same sample in a study of T cell responses to AZD1222 COVID-19 vaccine. Clones were sequenced by immunoSEQ multiplex PCR, and TCRdb holds only the in-frame ones, with some missing. This sample has 25,000 to 35,000 clones, with roughly 89% found just once. The sample in question was peripheral blood, obtained on day 0 of AZD1222 vaccination. Source of these receptors: an adult in good health.

The chain combines TRBV6-5 with TRBJ1-1, with D possibly being TRBD1 (5 bases). Trimming cost V 2 bases and J 5 bases, with 6 bases left between them. The germline gives CDR1 MNHEY, CDR2 SVGAGI. The CDR3 is 12 amino acids. CDR3 residues: CASSYGGTEAFF. The CDR3 coding sequence is TGTGCCAGCAGTTACGGGGGGACTGAAGCTTTCTTT.

V and J are TRBV6-6 and TRBJ2-7; D is unclear. Trimming left V 2 bases short and J 2 bases short, with 4 bases between. Germline V gene sequence: CDR1 MNHNY, CDR2 SVGAGI (reference sequence). The CDR3 length is 12 residues. CDR3 protein: CASSYGPYEQYF. CDR3 sequence (DNA): TGTGCCAGCAGTTACGGCCCCTACGAGCAGTACTTC.

The chain employs TRBV11-2 and TRBJ2-7, with no clear D. Germline lookup yields CDR1 SGHAT and CDR2 FQNNGV. The CDR3 totals 15 residues. V lost 4 bases and J 1 base, leaving 14 bases between the germline ends. In DNA, the CDR3 is TGTGCCAGCAGCTGGGCCGGGCCCAAGTCCTACGAGCAGTACTTC. It translates to CASSWAGPKSYEQYF.

The rearrangement links TRBV30 to TRBJ1-3; D uncertain. The CDR3 consists of 14 residues. Germline V gives CDR1 GTSNPN, CDR2 SVGIG (reference sequence). Trimming took off 0 bases at V and 4 bases at J, with 10 bases between the two ends. CDR3 sequence (DNA): TGTGCCTGGAGTGTATCCCTTCCCGGAAACACCATATATTTT. Protein: CAWSVSLPGNTIYF.

By sample fraction, this clone is medium-sized. The chain has TRBV30 and TRBJ1-1; D not certain. CDR3 length equals 15 residues. V lost 0 bases, J lost 1 base, and 12 bases lay in between. CDR1 GTSNPN and CDR2 SVGIG come from the germline V gene (reference sequence). The CDR3 spells CAWSVGKFGNTEAFF. CDR3 sequence (DNA): TGTGCCTGGAGTGTAGGCAAATTCGGGAACACTGAAGCTTTCTTT.

This clone was counted a few times. The chain employs TRBV2 and TRBJ1-2, with a weak D call TRBD1 (5 bases). The ends were cut back, 0 bases at V and 2 bases at J, with 13 bases in the middle. The CDR3 is made up of 16 amino acids. Germline CDR1 and CDR2: SNHLY and FYNNEI. The CDR3 bases are TGTGCCAGCAGTGAAGCGCTTTGGGGGGACAACTATGGCTACACCTTC. It is translated as CASSEALWGDNYGYTF.

This clone has only one observation. The chain carries TRBV5-1 and TRBJ2-7; no firm D call. Per the germline V gene, CDR1 is SGHRS and CDR2 is YFSETQ. The CDR3 runs to 13 residues. V lost 0 bases to trimming and J lost 4 bases, with 8 bases between them. CDR3 protein: CASSLDLAYEQYF. The CDR3, as DNA: TGCGCCAGCAGCTTGGACCTGGCTTACGAGCAGTACTTC.

This rearrangement joins TRBV10-1 to TRBJ2-1; D is unclear. Germline V gene sequence: CDR1 WNHNN, CDR2 SYGVQD (reference sequence). The CDR3 has 13 amino acids. The germline V and J ends were trimmed by 2 bases and 5 bases, with 7 bases remaining between them. CDR3 sequence reads: CASSEQYNNEQFF. DNA for the CDR3: TGCGCCAGCAGTGAGCAGTATAACAATGAGCAGTTCTTC.

This clone occurred once. This chain connects TRBV2 to TRBJ1-1, with no clear D. This CDR3 has 13 residues. The germline V gene has CDR1 SNHLY and CDR2 FYNNEI. The ends were cut back, 10 bases at V and 4 bases at J, with 16 bases in the middle. The CDR3 DNA follows: TGTGCCACCTCCCCCCCCCGTGGCACTGAAGCTTTCTTT. Residues: CATSPPRGTEAFF. Full variable domain (outside the CDR3, taken from reference TRBV2 and TRBJ1-1): EPEVTQTPSHQVTQMGQEVILRCVPISNHLYFYWYRQILGQKVEFLVSFYNNEISEKSEIFDDQFSVERPDGSNFTLKIRSTKLEDSAMYFCATSPPRGTEAFFGQGTRLTVV.

The chain employs TRBV5-4 and TRBJ1-1; perhaps TRBD1 as D (5 bases). CDR1 SGHNT and CDR2 YYREEE come from the germline V gene (reference sequence). The V end lost 4 bases, the J end lost 2 bases, and 12 bases lay between the germline ends. This CDR3 has 14 amino acids. CDR3 nucleotides: TGTGCCAGCAGCCCCCAGGGAATAAACACTGAAGCTTTCTTT. As protein: CASSPQGINTEAFF.

The chain has TRBV6-5 and TRBJ1-6; D is perhaps TRBD1 (5 bases). Trimming removed 6 bases from V and 7 bases from J, with 10 bases in between. Per the germline V gene, CDR1 is MNHEY and CDR2 is SVGAGI. There are 13 residues in the CDR3. The chain's CDR3 is CASSREANSPLHF. CDR3 nucleotides: TGTGCCAGCAGCAGGGAGGCCAATTCACCCCTCCACTTT.

V is TRBV3-1 (or the pseudogene TRBV3-2) and J is TRBJ2-4; a weak D match, TRBD2 (6 bases). Germline V gene data show CDR1 as LGHDT and CDR2 as YNNKEL (reference sequence). V was clipped by 1 base and J by 1 base, with 14 bases between them. The CDR3 sequence is 17 residues long. CDR3 coding DNA: TGTGCCAGCAGCCAAGTGGTAGGGAGGAGGGCCAAAAACATTCAGTACTTC. It encodes CASSQVVGRRAKNIQYF.

The chain couples TRBV6-2 or TRBV6-3 to TRBJ1-6; D remains unclear. Germline V gives CDR1 MNHEY, CDR2 SVGEGT. V lost 2 bases, J lost 6 bases, and 17 bases lay in between. The CDR3 runs 17 residues. The CDR3: CASSYPSGGSTNSPLHF. Here the CDR3 DNA reads TGTGCCAGCAGTTACCCGTCGGGAGGTAGCACTAATTCACCCCTCCACTTT.

The count of this clone is one. V is TRBV30 and J is TRBJ1-3; the D is unclear. The CDR3 has 13 amino acids. V was clipped by 4 bases and J by 2 bases, with 9 bases between them. CDR1 and CDR2 from the germline V gene are GTSNPN and SVGIG (reference sequence). CDR3 coding DNA: TGTGCCTGGACAGGCTCGCCTGGAAACACCATATATTTT. Its protein product is CAWTGSPGNTIYF.

J is TRBJ1-3 and V is TRBV5-1; D remains ambiguous. The CDR3 extends over 15 amino acids. CDR1 is SGHRS, CDR2 YFSETQ, per germline. Trimming stripped 4 bases from V and 0 bases from J, with 11 bases between. CDR3 DNA sequence: TGCGCCAGCAGCCTAGGCCCTTACTCTGGAAACACCATATATTTT. Translation gives CASSLGPYSGNTIYF.

The rearrangement joins TRBV11-2 to TRBJ2-7, with TRBD2 identical over 9 bases. There are 16 residues in the CDR3. Germline loops: CDR1 SGHAT, CDR2 FQNNGV. After removal of 5 bases from V and 3 bases from J, the junction contained 11 bases not matched to a gene. CDR3 sequence reads: CASSPHSGRGVYEQYF. The CDR3 nucleotides are TGTGCCAGCAGCCCCCATAGCGGGAGAGGGGTCTACGAGCAGTACTTC. Looking up the rest from reference TRBV11-2 and TRBJ2-7 gives the full variable domain: EAGVAQSPRYKIIEKRQSVAFWCNPISGHATLYWYQQILGQGPKLLIQFQNNGVVDDSQLPKDRFSAERLKGVDSTLKIQPAKLEDSAVYLCASSPHSGRGVYEQYFGPGTRLTVT.

The rearrangement links TRBV5-1 to TRBJ2-5, with D possibly TRBD1 on 5 matching bases. V lost 0 bases to trimming and J lost 1 base, with 7 bases between them. Germline V lookup: CDR1 SGHRS, CDR2 YFSETQ. This CDR3 region has 14 residues. This CDR3 is CASSLGTSQETQYF. CDR3 nucleotide sequence: TGCGCCAGCAGCTTGGGGACAAGCCAAGAGACCCAGTACTTC.

V gene TRBV6-5 combines with J gene TRBJ2-2; D is ambiguous. The CDR3 contains 14 residues. Germline assignment: CDR1 MNHEY and CDR2 SVGAGI. V was trimmed by 5 bases and J by 6 bases, leaving 13 bases between them. CDR3 bases: TGTGCCAGCAGTCTAGGGTTTGGCGCCGGGGAGCTGTTTTTT. The encoded protein is CASSLGFGAGELFF.

The CDR3, as DNA: TGCGCCAGCAGCCAAGAAGGGCCGGGGGCGAGTTACGAGCAGTACTTC. This gives the protein CASSQEGPGASYEQYF. V and J are TRBV4-1 and TRBJ2-7; tentatively, D is TRBD1 or TRBD2 (6 bases each). From germline, CDR1 is MGHRA and CDR2 YSYEKL. V lost 0 bases and J lost 4, with 16 bases in between. This CDR3 comprises 16 residues.

The gene calls are TRBV11-1 and TRBJ1-1; TRBD1 might be the D (5 bases). V was trimmed by 1 base and J by 4 bases, leaving 13 bases between them. CDR3 length: 15 residues. In germline, CDR1 is SGHAT, CDR2 FQDESV (reference sequence). The CDR3 spells CASSLEGQGFTEAFF. CDR3 nucleotide sequence: TGTGCCAGCAGCTTAGAAGGGCAGGGATTCACTGAAGCTTTCTTT.

The chain recombines TRBV29-1 with TRBJ2-3, with a tentative D call TRBD1 (5 bases). The CDR3 runs 15 residues. V was cut by 7 bases and J by 2 bases, with 19 bases left in between. Germline CDR1 and CDR2: SQVTM and ANQGSEA. CDR3: CSASPRQTTTDTQYF. The CDR3 DNA is TGCAGCGCGTCCCCGCGACAGACAACCACAGATACGCAGTATTTT.

The chain has TRBV3-1 (or the pseudogene TRBV3-2) and TRBJ2-5; 11 nucleotides line up with TRBD2. The J segment lost 4 bases and the V segment lost 0 bases, leaving 7 bases of the junction unmatched. The length of the CDR3 is 17 residues. Germline V CDR1 and CDR2: LGHDT, YNNKEL (reference sequence). The CDR3 bases are TGTGCCAGCAGCCAAGAGTTCTTAGCGGGAGGGCTAGAGACCCAGTACTTC. As protein: CASSQEFLAGGLETQYF.

The chain uses TRBV5-1 and TRBJ1-5; 8 bases agree with TRBD1. The CDR3 sequence is 15 residues long. Germline lookup yields CDR1 SGHRS and CDR2 YFSETQ. The trim removed 4 bases at V and 6 bases at J, leaving 9 bases unmatched. CDR3 DNA sequence: TGCGCCAGCAGCCTTGGGACAGGTCAGAGTCAGCCCCAGCATTTT. It encodes CASSLGTGQSQPQHF.